In its sample, the clone carrying this T cell receptor (beta chain) was seen many times. TCRdb re-called the reads with MiXCR, one entry per CDR3 protein. The sample holds 560,000 or so distinct CDR3 sequences, 16% seen once. The CDR3 has 16 amino acids. Germline CDR1 and CDR2: MGHRA and YSYEKL. The V and J ends lost 0 bases and 3 bases respectively, with 14 bases between them. These data belong to a study of T cell repertoires in cytomegalovirus infection. Background on the study: Indications came from public TCR beta signatures; they pointed to CMV infection and to a matching HLA type.

The material sequenced was CD8+ T cells from PBMCs. This TCR came from a human donor in good health (CMV status not recorded). Some clones in this sample may be carry-over from other donors' samples. This chain connects TRBV4-1 to TRBJ1-2, with D perhaps TRBD1 (5 bases). The CDR3 protein is CASSQDETGTDYGYTF. CDR3 DNA: TGCGCCAGCAGCCAAGACGAAACCGGGACGGACTATGGCTACACCTTC.